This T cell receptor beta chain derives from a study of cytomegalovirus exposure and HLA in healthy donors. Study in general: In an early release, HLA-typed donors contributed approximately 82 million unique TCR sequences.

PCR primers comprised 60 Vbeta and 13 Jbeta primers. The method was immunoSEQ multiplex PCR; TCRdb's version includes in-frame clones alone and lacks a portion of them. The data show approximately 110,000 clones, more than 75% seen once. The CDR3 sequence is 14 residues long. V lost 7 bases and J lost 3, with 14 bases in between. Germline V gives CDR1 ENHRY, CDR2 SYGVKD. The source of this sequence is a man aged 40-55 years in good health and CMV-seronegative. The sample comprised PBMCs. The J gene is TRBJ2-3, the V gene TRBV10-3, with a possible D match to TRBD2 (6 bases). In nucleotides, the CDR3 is TGTGCCATCAAGGAGGGAGTGAGAACAGATACGCAGTATTTT. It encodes CAIKEGVRTDTQYF.